The text below deals with one T cell receptor (beta chain). What it binds is not known. The CDR3 covers 15 residues. V lost 6 bases to trimming and J lost 0 bases; unmatched junction nucleotides: 4. Germline-derived CDR1 and CDR2 are LNHDA and SQIVND (reference sequence). This specimen belongs to a study of cytomegalovirus exposure and HLA in healthy donors. Study-wide background: Counted in an early data release were approximately 85 million unique TCRs from HLA-typed donors.

Study outcomes and limitations: Most CMV-associated TCR beta chains appeared HLA-restricted in a later analysis.

A multiplex PCR was run with 60 Vbeta primers and 13 Jbeta primers. TCRdb keeps only in-frame clones here, not all; method: immunoSEQ multiplex PCR. The table lists around 200,000 clones, less than 90% of them singletons. The sample consisted of PBMCs. The J gene is TRBJ2-1, the V gene TRBV19, with 8 bases lining up with TRBD2. The clonotype comes from a man aged 50 to 60 in good health and CMV-seronegative. The CDR3 sequence is CASRGGTSSYNEQFF. In DNA form, the CDR3 reads TGTGCCAGTAGGGGCGGGACTAGCTCCTACAATGAGCAGTTCTTC.